The present entry profiles one T cell receptor beta chain with its context. Its antigen is undetermined. The germline gives CDR1 SGHRS, CDR2 YFSETQ. V lost 5 bases, J lost 5 bases, and 7 bases stayed unmatched. This CDR3 comprises 16 residues. Unique-molecular-identifier-tagged TCR beta cDNA libraries were used. It was from roughly 1 to 10 million T cells that 500,000 or so cDNA molecules came. TCRdb redid the calling of the PCR reads with MiXCR, one entry per CDR3 protein. The sample holds roughly 870,000 distinct CDR3 sequences, roughly 50% seen once. The sample originates from a study of post-analysis software for immune sequencing data. On the study more broadly: Courses of disease covered relapsing-remitting, secondary progressive and progressive-relapsing multiple sclerosis. Study-wide points: About five TRBV segments appeared more often in patients than in controls, and TRBV5-6, TRBV5-1 and TRBV20-1 were among these. Multiple sclerosis patients had significantly lower normalized Chao1 diversity than controls. The authors found that F measure strongly co-clustered same-batch samples.

The sequence derives from a girl aged 5 to 17 with multiple sclerosis. J is TRBJ2-3 and V is TRBV5-1, with 14 bases lining up with TRBD2. Sequences were obtained from blood. CDR3 protein: CASSSGLAGDGDTQYF. CDR3 nucleotides: TGCGCCAGCAGTTCGGGACTAGCGGGAGATGGAGATACGCAGTATTTT. The whole variable domain, filled in from reference TRBV5-1 and TRBJ2-3, reads KAGVTQTPRYLIKTRGQQVTLSCSPISGHRSVSWYQQTPGQGLQFLFEYFSETQRNKGNFPGRFSGRQFSNSRSEMNVSTLELGDSALYLCASSSGLAGDGDTQYFGPGTRLTVL.